A selection of T cell receptor beta chains follows, all from one sample in a study of T cell repertoires in cytomegalovirus infection. Their specific antigens are unknown. TCRdb independently ran MiXCR on the reads; one entry per CDR3 protein. This table holds roughly 220,000 distinct CDR3 sequences, around two fifths found once. Sequenced here: CD8+ T cells from cultured PBMCs, sampled from culture after CMV antigen stimulation. These receptors were collected from a human donor in good health (CMV status not recorded). Some clones in this sample may be carry-over from other donors' samples. Both conserved end residues are part of each CDR3. A D gene is named only where the DNA matches it firmly. Clone size is stated in some rows and not others, as once, few, many or a class when expanded.

cdr3_nt: TGTGCCAGCAGCTTAGGGGCCCCGATTCAATACTTC
cdr3_aa: CASSLGAPIQYF
clone_size: .
d_call: .
j_call: TRBJ2-4
v_call: TRBV7-2

cdr3_nt: TGTGCCAGCTCATCTTTCCGGGACAGGGGGTCCGGCGAGACCCAGTACTTC
cdr3_aa: CASSSFRDRGSGETQYF
clone_size: .
d_call: TRBD1
j_call: TRBJ2-5
v_call: TRBV18

cdr3_nt: TGTGCCAGCAGCCCGCAAGAGAACACTGAAGCTTTCTTT
cdr3_aa: CASSPQENTEAFF
clone_size: .
d_call: .
j_call: TRBJ1-1
v_call: TRBV6-5

cdr3_nt: TGTGCCAGCAGCCTCAGGGTTTCCAAACAGGGCACTGAAGCTTTCTTT
cdr3_aa: CASSLRVSKQGTEAFF
clone_size: medium-sized
d_call: .
j_call: TRBJ1-1
v_call: TRBV12-3/TRBV12-4

cdr3_nt: TGTGCCAGCAGCTCGGCCGGGACAGCGAACACCGGGGAGCTGTTTTTT
cdr3_aa: CASSSAGTANTGELFF
clone_size: .
d_call: TRBD1
j_call: TRBJ2-2
v_call: TRBV7-8

cdr3_nt: TGCAGTGCTAGACCCCGGGACCTCGATACGCAGTATTTT
cdr3_aa: CSARPRDLDTQYF
clone_size: .
d_call: .
j_call: TRBJ2-3
v_call: TRBV20-1

cdr3_nt: TGTGCCAGCAGTGACTTTGGGAACACCGGGGAGCTGTTTTTT
cdr3_aa: CASSDFGNTGELFF
clone_size: few
d_call: .
j_call: TRBJ2-2
v_call: TRBV6-4

cdr3_nt: TGTGCCAGCAGTGGGACAGGGAGGCCCAATGAGCAGTTCTTC
cdr3_aa: CASSGTGRPNEQFF
clone_size: .
d_call: TRBD1
j_call: TRBJ2-1
v_call: TRBV2

cdr3_nt: TGTGCCAGCAGCCTTACTCAGGGTCCGTATGGGGCCAACGTCCTGACTTTC
cdr3_aa: CASSLTQGPYGANVLTF
clone_size: .
d_call: .
j_call: TRBJ2-6
v_call: TRBV28

cdr3_nt: TGTGCCAGCAGCTTTATCGAACAATACGAGCAGTACTTC
cdr3_aa: CASSFIEQYEQYF
clone_size: .
d_call: .
j_call: TRBJ2-7
v_call: TRBV7-9

cdr3_nt: TGCAGCGTTGAAACGAAGACAAGTTCCTACGAGCAGTACTTC
cdr3_aa: CSVETKTSSYEQYF
clone_size: few
d_call: .
j_call: TRBJ2-7
v_call: TRBV29-1

cdr3_nt: TGTGCCAGTAATATACGGGGGGACAATGAGCAGTTCTTC
cdr3_aa: CASNIRGDNEQFF
clone_size: .
d_call: TRBD2
j_call: TRBJ2-1
v_call: TRBV6-1

cdr3_nt: TGTGCCAGCAGTGAATATAGCGGGGGTAGCACAGATACGCAGTATTTT
cdr3_aa: CASSEYSGGSTDTQYF
clone_size: few
d_call: TRBD2
j_call: TRBJ2-3
v_call: TRBV25-1

cdr3_nt: TGTGCCAGCAGCTTAGGCGGGGCCGCTCTAGACTATGGCTACACCTTC
cdr3_aa: CASSLGGAALDYGYTF
clone_size: few
d_call: .
j_call: TRBJ1-2
v_call: TRBV7-9

cdr3_nt: TGTGCCAGCAGCTTATCGGGTTTCACCGGGGAGCTGTTTTTT
cdr3_aa: CASSLSGFTGELFF
clone_size: .
d_call: .
j_call: TRBJ2-2
v_call: TRBV7-9

cdr3_nt: TGTGCCAGCAGTTACGGGACAGGGTCCTACGAGCAGTACTTC
cdr3_aa: CASSYGTGSYEQYF
clone_size: few
d_call: TRBD1
j_call: TRBJ2-7
v_call: TRBV27

cdr3_nt: TGTGCCTGGAGTGTTTGGACAGGTCGTTTGGGGGACCAGCCCCAGCATTTT
cdr3_aa: CAWSVWTGRLGDQPQHF
clone_size: .
d_call: TRBD1
j_call: TRBJ1-5
v_call: TRBV30

cdr3_nt: TGTGCCAGCAGTTACTCGGCAGGGGTGAACACTGAAGCTTTCTTT
cdr3_aa: CASSYSAGVNTEAFF
clone_size: .
d_call: .
j_call: TRBJ1-1
v_call: TRBV6-6

cdr3_nt: TGTGCCAGCAGGGGGCCTGACAGGGGGCGAAACTATGGCTACACCTTC
cdr3_aa: CASRGPDRGRNYGYTF
clone_size: .
d_call: TRBD1
j_call: TRBJ1-2
v_call: TRBV27

cdr3_nt: TGTGCCAGCAGCCCGGGCAGCGGAAATTCACCCCTCCACTTT
cdr3_aa: CASSPGSGNSPLHF
clone_size: .
d_call: .
j_call: TRBJ1-6
v_call: TRBV11-2

cdr3_nt: TGTGCCACCAGCGAGAGCAATCAGCCCCAGCATTTT
cdr3_aa: CATSESNQPQHF
clone_size: .
d_call: .
j_call: TRBJ1-5
v_call: TRBV15

cdr3_nt: TGTGCCAGCAGTTCCGGGACGGAAGGCTACACCTTC
cdr3_aa: CASSSGTEGYTF
clone_size: few
d_call: .
j_call: TRBJ1-2
v_call: TRBV5-4

cdr3_nt: TGTGCCAGTAGTATGACCTCTTCCTACACAGATACGCAGTATTTT
cdr3_aa: CASSMTSSYTDTQYF
clone_size: .
d_call: .
j_call: TRBJ2-3
v_call: TRBV19

cdr3_nt: TGCGCCAGCAGTGAGGTCGACAGGGGAAGTGGCAGCAATCAGCCCCAGCATTTT
cdr3_aa: CASSEVDRGSGSNQPQHF
clone_size: .
d_call: TRBD1
j_call: TRBJ1-5
v_call: TRBV10-2

cdr3_nt: TGTGCCAGCAGTGATCTGGTGGCGGGAAGGGCCGGGGAGCTGTTTTTT
cdr3_aa: CASSDLVAGRAGELFF
clone_size: .
d_call: .
j_call: TRBJ2-2
v_call: TRBV25-1

cdr3_nt: TGTGCCAGCGGGGGACTAGCGGGAGTCAAATCCTACAATGAGCAGTTCTTC
cdr3_aa: CASGGLAGVKSYNEQFF
clone_size: few
d_call: TRBD2
j_call: TRBJ2-1
v_call: TRBV27

cdr3_nt: TGTGCCAGCTCTCGGGCGGGGACCCCTTATGGCTACACCTTC
cdr3_aa: CASSRAGTPYGYTF
clone_size: few
d_call: .
j_call: TRBJ1-2
v_call: TRBV12-3/TRBV12-4

cdr3_nt: TGTGCCAGCAGTCTTGGACTCAACCTGAGGTTCTTC
cdr3_aa: CASSLGLNLRFF
clone_size: .
d_call: .
j_call: TRBJ2-1
v_call: TRBV12-3/TRBV12-4

cdr3_nt: TGTGCCAGCACCCCTCCGGGACTAGTAACCCCGCGCGAGCAGTACTTC
cdr3_aa: CASTPPGLVTPREQYF
clone_size: .
d_call: TRBD2
j_call: TRBJ2-7
v_call: TRBV27

cdr3_nt: TGTGCCAGCAGCTTAGATCAGCGGACCACAGATACGCAGTATTTT
cdr3_aa: CASSLDQRTTDTQYF
clone_size: few
d_call: .
j_call: TRBJ2-3
v_call: TRBV11-2

cdr3_nt: TGTGCCAGCACTGACAGGGTAGATGGATATGGTGTCTACACCTTC
cdr3_aa: CASTDRVDGYGVYTF
clone_size: .
d_call: TRBD1
j_call: TRBJ1-2
v_call: TRBV28

cdr3_nt: TGTGCCAGCAGCCAAAATAAAGGGGGCTACGAGCAGTACTTC
cdr3_aa: CASSQNKGGYEQYF
clone_size: .
d_call: .
j_call: TRBJ2-7
v_call: TRBV7-6

cdr3_nt: TGTGCCAGCAGCCCCCAGGGCAGGTTTCGTGGCTACACCTTC
cdr3_aa: CASSPQGRFRGYTF
clone_size: few
d_call: .
j_call: TRBJ1-2
v_call: TRBV12-3/TRBV12-4

cdr3_nt: TGTGCCAGCAGCGGTAGCGGGGGCTCCTACGAGCAGTACTTC
cdr3_aa: CASSGSGGSYEQYF
clone_size: few
d_call: TRBD2
j_call: TRBJ2-7
v_call: TRBV11-2

cdr3_nt: TGTGCCAGTAGTATCAGACAGAATAGCAATCAGCCCCAGCATTTT
cdr3_aa: CASSIRQNSNQPQHF
clone_size: .
d_call: .
j_call: TRBJ1-5
v_call: TRBV19

cdr3_nt: TGTGCCAGCAGTTTCGGGGGGGACGACAGTTCTATCTTCTCCTACAATGAGCAGTTCTTC
cdr3_aa: CASSFGGDDSSIFSYNEQFF
clone_size: few
d_call: TRBD2
j_call: TRBJ2-1
v_call: TRBV27

cdr3_nt: TGTGCCAGCAGTGCCGGGACAGTATCCTACGAGCAGTACTTC
cdr3_aa: CASSAGTVSYEQYF
clone_size: few
d_call: TRBD1
j_call: TRBJ2-7
v_call: TRBV9

cdr3_nt: TGTGCCAGATATGCTAACTATGGCTACACCTTC
cdr3_aa: CARYANYGYTF
clone_size: many
d_call: .
j_call: TRBJ1-2
v_call: TRBV2

cdr3_nt: TGCAGCGTTGCCTTAGGGGGGTGGGACTACGAGCAGTACTTC
cdr3_aa: CSVALGGWDYEQYF
clone_size: .
d_call: .
j_call: TRBJ2-7
v_call: TRBV29-1

cdr3_nt: TGTGCCAGCAGCTTAGATGGATGGACAGGGGATGGCTACACCTTC
cdr3_aa: CASSLDGWTGDGYTF
clone_size: few
d_call: TRBD1
j_call: TRBJ1-2
v_call: TRBV11-2

cdr3_nt: TGTGCCAGCAGCTCAGCAGGGGGCGAGCAGTACTTC
cdr3_aa: CASSSAGGEQYF
clone_size: few
d_call: TRBD1
j_call: TRBJ2-7
v_call: TRBV7-9

cdr3_nt: TGTGCCAGCAGCTCCACACGGGACAACACTGAAGCTTTCTTT
cdr3_aa: CASSSTRDNTEAFF
clone_size: .
d_call: .
j_call: TRBJ1-1
v_call: TRBV7-6

cdr3_nt: TGTGCCAGCAGACAGGGACTAGCGTCGACAGATACGCAGTATTTT
cdr3_aa: CASRQGLASTDTQYF
clone_size: .
d_call: TRBD2
j_call: TRBJ2-3
v_call: TRBV7-2

cdr3_nt: TGCGCCAGCAGCGACACAGGGGGTGGGCAGCCCCAGCATTTT
cdr3_aa: CASSDTGGGQPQHF
clone_size: .
d_call: TRBD1
j_call: TRBJ1-5
v_call: TRBV4-1

cdr3_nt: TGTGCCAGCAGCTTAGATAGGAGGGGGCGGAGGGCTGATACGCAGTATTTT
cdr3_aa: CASSLDRRGRRADTQYF
clone_size: many
d_call: .
j_call: TRBJ2-3
v_call: TRBV7-8